The TCR beta chain under discussion was sequenced for a study of blood T cells in healthy people across ages. Study results and limitations: Long-lived and aged donors differed, with more naive CD4+ cells and higher diversity in the long-lived.

The second PCR ran roughly 6 to 11 cycles with a sample-barcoded 5' primer and J-beta primers. TCRdb independently ran MiXCR on the 5' RACE reads; one entry per CDR3 protein. The data show approximately 1,000,000 distinct CDR3 sequences, with 45% seen just once and about 20% held by the top ten. Worth noting for this clonotype: The target antigen is unknown.

Per the germline V gene, CDR1 is SGHKS and CDR2 is YYEKEE (reference sequence). This CDR3 is 16 amino acids long. Losses at the gene ends were 4 bases for V and 9 bases for J; bases not matched to a gene: 16. The sample taken for sequencing was blood. This receptor was taken from a woman aged 60-70 years in good health. The gene calls are TRBV5-5 and TRBJ2-3; the match to TRBD1 covers 8 bases. The DNA of the CDR3 is TGTGCCAGCAGCATATTGATGCAGGGGGCCCTGTCCACGCAGTATTTT. It codes for CASSILMQGALSTQYF. Looking up the rest from reference TRBV5-5 and TRBJ2-3 gives the full variable domain: DAGVTQSPTHLIKTRGQQVTLRCSPISGHKSVSWYQQVLGQGPQFIFQYYEKEERGRGNFPDRFSARQFPNYSSELNVNALLLGDSALYLCASSILMQGALSTQYFGPGTRLTVL.